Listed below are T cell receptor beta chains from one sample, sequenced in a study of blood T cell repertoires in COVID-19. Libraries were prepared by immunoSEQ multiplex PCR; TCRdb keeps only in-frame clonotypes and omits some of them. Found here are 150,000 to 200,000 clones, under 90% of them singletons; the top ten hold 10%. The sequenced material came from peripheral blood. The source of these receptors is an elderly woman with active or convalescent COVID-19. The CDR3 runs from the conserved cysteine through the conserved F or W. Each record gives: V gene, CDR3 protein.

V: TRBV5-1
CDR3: CASSLGWEKGYEQYF

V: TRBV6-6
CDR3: CASSNTGTGHGYTF

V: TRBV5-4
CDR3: CATQGGNNSPLHF

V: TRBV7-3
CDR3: CASSDGGVSTEAFF

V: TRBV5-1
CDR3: CASSLVQGASYEQYF

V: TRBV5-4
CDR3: CASSLSSGKNIQYF

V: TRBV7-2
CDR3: CASRRTGGPSGEQFF

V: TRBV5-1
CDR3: CASSPSGSSYNEQFF

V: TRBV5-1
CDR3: CASSTLAGGSNTGELFF

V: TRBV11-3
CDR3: CASSVSSGNTYEQYF

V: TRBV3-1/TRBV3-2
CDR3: CASSLFFSGTSGRAGTDTQYF

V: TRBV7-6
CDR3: CASSLPETGQGVGPRDTEAFF

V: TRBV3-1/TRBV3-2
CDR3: CASSQGNRNTGELFF

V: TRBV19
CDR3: CASRNRGLTGNTIYF

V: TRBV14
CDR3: CASSRGWRGYTF

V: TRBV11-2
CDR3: CASSLVLGFEGGYTF

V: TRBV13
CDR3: CASTVRDRGADTQYF

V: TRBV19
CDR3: CASSFRQGNSPLHF

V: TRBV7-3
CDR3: CASSLNAGGNTEAFF

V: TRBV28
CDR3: CASSTPAGGATDTQYF

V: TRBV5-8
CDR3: CASTVRVISYSVEQFF

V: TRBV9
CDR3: CASSAQGLAGGPASSYNEQFF

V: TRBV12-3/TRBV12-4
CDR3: CASSTRQGDTQYF

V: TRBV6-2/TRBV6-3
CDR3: CASSYTSGNQETQYF

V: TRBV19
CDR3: CASSIGGTSYEQYF

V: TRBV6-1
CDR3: CASSENWGGTYGYTF

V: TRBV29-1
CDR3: CSVESARAVTVDTQYF

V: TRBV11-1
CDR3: CASSAGSGSTDTQYF

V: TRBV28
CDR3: CASSSSGWGNEKLFF

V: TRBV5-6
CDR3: CASSLWTALISYEQYF

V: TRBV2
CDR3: CASSDKGRYQPQHF

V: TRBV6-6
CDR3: CASSYPPTDPGTEAFF

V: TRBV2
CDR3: CASSEYRDYGYTF

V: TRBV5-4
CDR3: CASSFQGEDTQYF

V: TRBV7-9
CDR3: CASSPIAGVWGEQFF

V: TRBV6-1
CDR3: CASSQAGGGSYEQYF

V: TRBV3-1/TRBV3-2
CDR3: CASSQVQTSGSFRSSYNEQFF

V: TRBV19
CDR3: CASTPRDRGPTNEKLFF

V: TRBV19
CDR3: CASSMIGPSASYEQYF

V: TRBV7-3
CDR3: CASSRGHSETQYF

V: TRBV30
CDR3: CAWRPKAGVKYYGYTF

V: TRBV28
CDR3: CASSSGTGGAANQPQHF

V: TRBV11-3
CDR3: CASSKGGGGNTGELFF

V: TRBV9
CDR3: CASSVLASGQETQYF

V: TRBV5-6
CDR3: CASSLGFREGELFF

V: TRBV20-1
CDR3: CSASPSSYEQYF

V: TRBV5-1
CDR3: CASSLRRAGGTTSTDTQYF

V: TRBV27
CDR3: CASSFDRNAYEQYF

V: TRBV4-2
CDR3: CASSQDVGQGNEKLFF

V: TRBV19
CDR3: CASSKRTVNTGELFF

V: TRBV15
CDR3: CATLSGGRAWDGTQYF

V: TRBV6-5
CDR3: CASTGAGGETQYF

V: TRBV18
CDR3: CASSISGPQTEAFF